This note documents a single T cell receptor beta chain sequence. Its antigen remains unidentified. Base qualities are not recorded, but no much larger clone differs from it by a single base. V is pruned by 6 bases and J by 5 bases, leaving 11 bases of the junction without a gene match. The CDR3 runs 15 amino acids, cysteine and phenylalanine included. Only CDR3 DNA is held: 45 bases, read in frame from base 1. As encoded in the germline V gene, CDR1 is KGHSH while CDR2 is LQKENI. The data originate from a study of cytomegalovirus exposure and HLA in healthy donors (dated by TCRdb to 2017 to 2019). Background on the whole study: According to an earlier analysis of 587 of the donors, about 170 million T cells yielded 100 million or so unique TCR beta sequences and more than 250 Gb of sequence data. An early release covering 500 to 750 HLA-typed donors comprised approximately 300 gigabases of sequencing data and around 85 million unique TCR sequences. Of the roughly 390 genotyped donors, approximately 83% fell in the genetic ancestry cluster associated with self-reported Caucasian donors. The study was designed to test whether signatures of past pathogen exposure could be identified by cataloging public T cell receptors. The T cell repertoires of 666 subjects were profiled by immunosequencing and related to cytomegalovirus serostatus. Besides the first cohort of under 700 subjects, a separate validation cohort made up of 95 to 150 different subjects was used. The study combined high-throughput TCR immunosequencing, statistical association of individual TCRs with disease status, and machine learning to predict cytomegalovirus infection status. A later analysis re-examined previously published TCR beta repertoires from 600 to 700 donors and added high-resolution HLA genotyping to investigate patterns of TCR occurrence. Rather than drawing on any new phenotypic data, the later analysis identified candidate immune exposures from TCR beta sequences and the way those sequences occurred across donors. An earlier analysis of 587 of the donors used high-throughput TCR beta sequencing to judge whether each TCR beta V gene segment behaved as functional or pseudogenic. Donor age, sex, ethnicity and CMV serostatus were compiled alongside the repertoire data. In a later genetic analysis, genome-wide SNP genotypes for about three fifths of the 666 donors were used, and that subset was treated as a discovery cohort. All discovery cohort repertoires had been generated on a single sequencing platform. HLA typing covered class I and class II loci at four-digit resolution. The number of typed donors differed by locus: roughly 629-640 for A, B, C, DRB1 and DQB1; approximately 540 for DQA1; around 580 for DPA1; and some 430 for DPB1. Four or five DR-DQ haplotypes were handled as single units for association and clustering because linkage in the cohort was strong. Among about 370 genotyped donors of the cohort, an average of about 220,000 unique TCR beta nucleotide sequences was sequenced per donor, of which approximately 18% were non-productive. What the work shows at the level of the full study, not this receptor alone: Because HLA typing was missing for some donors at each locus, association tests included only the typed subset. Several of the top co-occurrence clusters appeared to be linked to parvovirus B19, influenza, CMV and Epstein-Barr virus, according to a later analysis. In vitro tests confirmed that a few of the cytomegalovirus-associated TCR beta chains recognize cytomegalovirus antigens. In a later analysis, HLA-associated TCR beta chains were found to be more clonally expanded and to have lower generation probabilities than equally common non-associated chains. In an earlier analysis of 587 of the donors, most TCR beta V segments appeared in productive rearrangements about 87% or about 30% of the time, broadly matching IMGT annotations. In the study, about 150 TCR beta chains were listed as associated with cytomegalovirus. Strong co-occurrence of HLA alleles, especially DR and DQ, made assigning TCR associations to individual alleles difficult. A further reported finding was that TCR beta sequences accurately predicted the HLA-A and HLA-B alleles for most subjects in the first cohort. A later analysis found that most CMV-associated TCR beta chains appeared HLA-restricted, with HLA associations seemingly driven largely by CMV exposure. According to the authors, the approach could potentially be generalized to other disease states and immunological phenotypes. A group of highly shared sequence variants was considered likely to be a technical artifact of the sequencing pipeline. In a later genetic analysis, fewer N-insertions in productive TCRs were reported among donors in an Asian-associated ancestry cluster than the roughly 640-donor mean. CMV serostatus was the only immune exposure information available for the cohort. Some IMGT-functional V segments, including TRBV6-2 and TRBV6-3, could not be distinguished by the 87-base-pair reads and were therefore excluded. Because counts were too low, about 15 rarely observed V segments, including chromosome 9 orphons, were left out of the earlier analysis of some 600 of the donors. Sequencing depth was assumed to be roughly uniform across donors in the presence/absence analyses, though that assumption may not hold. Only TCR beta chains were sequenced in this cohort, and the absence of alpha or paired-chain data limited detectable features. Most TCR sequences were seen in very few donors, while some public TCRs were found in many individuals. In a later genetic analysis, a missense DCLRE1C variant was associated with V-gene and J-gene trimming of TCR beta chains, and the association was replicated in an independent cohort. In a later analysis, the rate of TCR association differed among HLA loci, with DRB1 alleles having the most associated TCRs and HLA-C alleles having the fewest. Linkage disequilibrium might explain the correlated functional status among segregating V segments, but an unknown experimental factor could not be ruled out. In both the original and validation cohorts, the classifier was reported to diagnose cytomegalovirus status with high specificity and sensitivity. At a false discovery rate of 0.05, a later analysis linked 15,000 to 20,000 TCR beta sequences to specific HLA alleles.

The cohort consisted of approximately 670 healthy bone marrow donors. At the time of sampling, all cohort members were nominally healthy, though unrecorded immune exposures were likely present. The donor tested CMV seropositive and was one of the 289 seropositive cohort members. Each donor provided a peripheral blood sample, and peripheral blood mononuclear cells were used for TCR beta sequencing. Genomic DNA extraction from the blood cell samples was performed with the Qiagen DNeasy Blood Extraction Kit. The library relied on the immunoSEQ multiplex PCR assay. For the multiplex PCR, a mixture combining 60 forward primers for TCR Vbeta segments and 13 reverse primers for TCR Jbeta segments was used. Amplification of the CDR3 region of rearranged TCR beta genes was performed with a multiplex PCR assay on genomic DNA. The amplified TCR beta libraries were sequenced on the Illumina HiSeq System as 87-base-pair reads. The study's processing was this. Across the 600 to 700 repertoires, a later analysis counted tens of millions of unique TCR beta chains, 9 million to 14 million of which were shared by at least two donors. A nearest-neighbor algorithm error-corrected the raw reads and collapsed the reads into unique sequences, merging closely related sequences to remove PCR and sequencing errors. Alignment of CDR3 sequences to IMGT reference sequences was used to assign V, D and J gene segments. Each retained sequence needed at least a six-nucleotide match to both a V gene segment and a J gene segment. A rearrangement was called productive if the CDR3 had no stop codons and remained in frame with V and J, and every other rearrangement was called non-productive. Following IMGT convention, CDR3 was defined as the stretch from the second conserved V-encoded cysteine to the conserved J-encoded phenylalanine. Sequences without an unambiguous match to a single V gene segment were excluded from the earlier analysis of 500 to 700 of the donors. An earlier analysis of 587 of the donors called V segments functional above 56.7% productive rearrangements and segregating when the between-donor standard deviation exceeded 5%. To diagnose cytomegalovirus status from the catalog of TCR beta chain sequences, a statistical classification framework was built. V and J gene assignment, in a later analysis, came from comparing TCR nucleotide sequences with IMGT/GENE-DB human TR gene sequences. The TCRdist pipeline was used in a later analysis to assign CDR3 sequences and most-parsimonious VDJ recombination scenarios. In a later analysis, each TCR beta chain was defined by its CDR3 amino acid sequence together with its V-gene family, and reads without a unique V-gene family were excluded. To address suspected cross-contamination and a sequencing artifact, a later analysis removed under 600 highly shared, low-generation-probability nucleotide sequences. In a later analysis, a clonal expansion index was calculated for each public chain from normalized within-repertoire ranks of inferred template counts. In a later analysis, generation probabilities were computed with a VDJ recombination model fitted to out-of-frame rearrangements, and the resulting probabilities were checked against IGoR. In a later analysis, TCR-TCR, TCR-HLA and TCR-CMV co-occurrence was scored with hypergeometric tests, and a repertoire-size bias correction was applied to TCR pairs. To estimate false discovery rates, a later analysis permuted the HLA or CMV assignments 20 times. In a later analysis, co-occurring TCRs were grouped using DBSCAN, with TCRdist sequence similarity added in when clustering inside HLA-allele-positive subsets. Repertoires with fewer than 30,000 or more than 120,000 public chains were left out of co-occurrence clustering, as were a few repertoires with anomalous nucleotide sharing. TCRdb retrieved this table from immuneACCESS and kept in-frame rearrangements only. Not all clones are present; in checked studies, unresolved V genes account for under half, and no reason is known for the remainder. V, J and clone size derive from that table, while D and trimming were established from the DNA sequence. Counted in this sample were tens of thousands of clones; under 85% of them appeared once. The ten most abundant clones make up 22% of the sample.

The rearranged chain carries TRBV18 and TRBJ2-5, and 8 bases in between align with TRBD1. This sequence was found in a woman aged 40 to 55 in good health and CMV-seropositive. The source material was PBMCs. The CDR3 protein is CASSLNQGAGETQYF. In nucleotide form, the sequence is TGTGCCAGCTCTCTGAACCAGGGGGCCGGGGAGACCCAGTACTTC.